The clone carrying this T cell receptor beta chain was seen only once. Method: immunoSEQ multiplex PCR; TCRdb's copy keeps in-frame clones and lacks some. The sample includes about 250,000 clones, approximately 90% of them seen just once. This record comes from a study of blood T cell repertoires in COVID-19. V shed 1 base, J shed 9 bases, and the junction held 24 bases outside the gene matches. Germline V CDR1 and CDR2: SEHNR, FQNEAQ (reference sequence). The CDR3 has 19 amino acids. V gene TRBV7-9 combines with J gene TRBJ2-7; 7 bases are a match to TRBD2. The clonotype comes from a man aged 25-45 years with acute or convalescent COVID-19. The sample comprised peripheral blood. In DNA, the CDR3 is TGTGCCAGCAGCTTAGTGGCGGGAGATCGTTCCCTATACTGGTCGAGGCAGTACTTC. It encodes CASSLVAGDRSLYWSRQYF. Full variable domain (rest looked up from reference TRBV7-9 and TRBJ2-7): DTGVSQNPRHKITKRGQNVTFRCDPISEHNRLYWYRQTLGQGPEFLTYFQNEAQLEKSRLLSDRFSAERPKGSFSTLEIQRTEQGDSAMYLCASSLVAGDRSLYWSRQYFGPGTRLTVT.